This T cell receptor (beta chain) was sequenced for a study of regulatory T cells in long-lasting Graves disease. Regarding time point: persistent/refractory GD, antithyroid drugs over 5 years with positive TRAb. PBMCs provided the RNA from which the TCR library was made. Per American Thyroid Association guidelines, Graves' disease was diagnosed. Staff took approximately 9.9 milliliters of peripheral blood and put it into EDTA tubes. HTBI primers from iRepertoire and Arm-PCR of CDR3 regions yielded the TCR beta libraries. TCRdb used MiXCR to reprocess the multiplex PCR reads, holding one entry per CDR3 protein. The top ten clones hold about 61% of a sample with a few hundred thousand distinct CDR3 sequences, around 21% of them seen once. Study observations and caveats: What was studied was peripheral blood only, and not thyroid tissue. Persistent Graves' patients showed less TCR diversity than newly diagnosed patients showed.

CDR3 length: 16 residues. Trimming took off 1 base at V and 7 bases at J, with 16 bases between the two ends. CDR1 and CDR2 (germline): SGHVS, FNYEAQ. This clonotype showed up many times. What it binds is unknown. The sample consisted of peripheral blood mononuclear cells (PBMCs), taken when the disease was refractory, from a patient treated with antithyroid drugs. The clonotype was recovered from a female donor with Graves disease. The chain recombines TRBV7-6 with TRBJ1-4; D is perhaps TRBD1 (6 bases). In DNA form, the CDR3 reads TGTGCCAGCAGCTTAGTAATCCGGGGGCGAAGTGAAAAACTGTTTTTT. It specifies CASSLVIRGRSEKLFF.